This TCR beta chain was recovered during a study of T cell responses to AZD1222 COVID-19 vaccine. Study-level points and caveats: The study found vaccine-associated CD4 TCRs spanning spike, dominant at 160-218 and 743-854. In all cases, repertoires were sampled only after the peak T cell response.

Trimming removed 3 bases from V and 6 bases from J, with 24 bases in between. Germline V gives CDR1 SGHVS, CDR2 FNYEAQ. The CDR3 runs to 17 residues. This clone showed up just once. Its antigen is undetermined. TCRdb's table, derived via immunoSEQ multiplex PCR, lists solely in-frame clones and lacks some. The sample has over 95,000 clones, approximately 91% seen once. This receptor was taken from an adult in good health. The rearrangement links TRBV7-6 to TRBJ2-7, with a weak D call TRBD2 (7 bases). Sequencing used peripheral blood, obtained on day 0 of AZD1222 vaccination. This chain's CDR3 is CASSLGARGGPPVEQYF. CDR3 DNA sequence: TGTGCCAGCAGCTTGGGCGCTCGCGGGGGCCCCCCGGTCGAGCAGTACTTC.